The rows below give T cell receptor beta chains drawn from one sample of a study of blood T cell repertoires in COVID-19. Sequencing was performed with immunoSEQ multiplex PCR; in TCRdb, only in-frame clones are kept and a portion is missing. Of over 110,000 clones listed, around 78% were seen once; the top ten hold 1.9%. Sequencing used peripheral blood. Receptor source: a woman aged 60-75 years with acute or convalescent COVID-19. The CDR3 runs from the conserved cysteine through the conserved F or W.

J | length | V | CDR3
TRBJ1-3 | 17 | TRBV5-1 | CASSLKPAGSTGNTIYF
TRBJ1-2 | 13 | TRBV11-2 | CASSLDRGYGYTF
TRBJ2-3 | 14 | TRBV6-5 | CASGDRGRTDTQYF
TRBJ2-7 | 15 | TRBV6-5 | CASSPGSGTGYEQYF
TRBJ1-3 | 14 | TRBV19 | CASYPGWTGNTIYF
TRBJ2-3 | 14 | TRBV2 | CASSIDSYTDTQYF
TRBJ1-6 | 14 | TRBV6-5 | CASSLRGADSPLHF
TRBJ2-5 | 15 | TRBV27 | CASSLSWGQEETQYF
TRBJ2-1 | 15 | TRBV27 | CASSFRLAGVNEQFF
TRBJ1-5 | 15 | TRBV19 | CASAGTGGINQPQHF
TRBJ1-2 | 15 | TRBV5-1 | CASSSGTGEFSGYTF
TRBJ2-2 | 12 | TRBV12-5 | CASGRDIEELFF
TRBJ2-7 | 18 | TRBV7-2 | CASSLDSGTRPISYEQYF
TRBJ2-7 | 17 | TRBV11-2 | CASSLDPSWVRAYEQYF
TRBJ2-7 | 13 | TRBV27 | CASSLTVRDEQYF
TRBJ2-7 | 15 | TRBV10-3 | CAISESLATNYEQYF
TRBJ2-5 | 15 | TRBV27 | CASSSPRTGDETQYF
TRBJ2-1 | 15 | TRBV7-9 | CASSTRTSGNNEQFF
TRBJ2-7 | 14 | TRBV10-2 | CASSGRRVSYEQYF
TRBJ2-2 | 14 | TRBV7-8 | CASSLDRVPGELFF
TRBJ2-1 | 15 | TRBV5-4 | CASSPRRDGRGEQFF
TRBJ1-3 | 16 | TRBV30 | CAWSVITVLSGNTIYF
TRBJ2-7 | 14 | TRBV11-2 | CASSLDRTSDEQYF
TRBJ1-2 | 15 | TRBV10-2 | CAIQGARETGYGYTF
TRBJ2-7 | 15 | TRBV5-5 | CASSPIGTGPYEQYF
TRBJ2-7 | 14 | TRBV3-1/TRBV3-2 | CASSPTGFLYEQYF
TRBJ2-5 | 18 | TRBV12-2 | CASRLAHSTRGKRETQYF
TRBJ2-7 | 14 | TRBV6-6 | CASSYESRVTEQYF